Here is one T cell receptor (beta chain) with its context. Every patient had mismatch repair deficiency by PCR or immunohistochemistry. The sample comes from a study of PD-1 blockade in mismatch repair-deficient tumors. Clones were sequenced by immunoSEQ multiplex PCR, and TCRdb holds only the in-frame ones, with some missing. The sample lists about 100,000 clones, 82% occurring once. Germline V gives CDR1 SQVTM, CDR2 ANQGSEA. The CDR3 contains 11 residues. Trimming shortened V by 3 bases and J by 6 bases, and 8 bases separated the two germline ends. This TCR derives from an adult with mismatch repair-deficient cancer. The specimen was peripheral blood, collected 30 to 36 weeks after starting pembrolizumab. The chain has TRBV29-1 and TRBJ2-5, with D hard to call. DNA for the CDR3: TGCAGCGTTGAGGAAGGGAAGACCCAGTACTTC. Encoded protein: CSVEEGKTQYF.